This T cell receptor beta chain is drawn from a study of T-cell reconstitution after alpha-beta-depleted transplantation in children. The study, taken as a whole, reports: At day 60, the high TCRbeta diversity found in some patients originated from recipient T cells and thymic progenitors that had survived. The origin of alpha-beta T cells about two months after transplant was reportedly several hundred expanded graft clones. It was newly produced T cells that mostly accounted for T-cell counts and diversity one year after transplant.

Unique molecular identifiers were incorporated during preparation of the TCRbeta library. TCRdb used MiXCR to reprocess the PCR reads, holding one entry per CDR3 protein. The sample includes some 450,000 distinct CDR3 sequences, 43% of them seen just once. Points on this clonotype: Its matching antigen is unknown.

The sequence was collected from a girl aged 2-10 years with aplastic anemia, due to receive a stem cell transplant. This sample comprised PBMCs, obtained before TCRalphabeta/CD19-depleted stem cell transplant.

CDR3 residues: CAWSSGGTQYF. CDR3 sequence (DNA): TGTGCCTGGAGTTCGGGGGGGACCCAGTACTTC. The rearrangement joins TRBV30 to TRBJ2-5, with 7 bases fitting TRBD2. J was trimmed by 7 bases and V by 2 bases; bases with no gene match: 1. The CDR3 extends over 11 amino acids. Germline V gives CDR1 GTSNPN, CDR2 SVGIG (reference sequence). Full variable domain (remainder filled in from reference TRBV30 and TRBJ2-5): SQTIHQWPATLVQPVGSPLSLECTVEGTSNPNLYWYRQAAGRGLQLLFYSVGIGQISSEVPQNLSASRPQDRQFILSSKKLLLSDSGFYLCAWSSGGTQYFGPGTRLLVL.